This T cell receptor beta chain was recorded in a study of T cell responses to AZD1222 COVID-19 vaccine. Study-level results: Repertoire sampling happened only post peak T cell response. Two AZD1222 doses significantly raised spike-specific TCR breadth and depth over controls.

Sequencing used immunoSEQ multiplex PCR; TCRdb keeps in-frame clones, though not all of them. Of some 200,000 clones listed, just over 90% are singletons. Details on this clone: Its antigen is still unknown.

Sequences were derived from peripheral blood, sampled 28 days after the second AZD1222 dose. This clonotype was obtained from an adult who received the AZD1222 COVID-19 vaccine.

This CDR3 reads CATSREIGYGYTF. Written as DNA, the CDR3 is TGTGCCACCAGCAGAGAAATTGGCTATGGCTACACCTTC. The V call is TRBV15, the J call TRBJ1-2, with D unclear. V shed 0 bases and J shed 4 bases, with 6 bases lying between them. There are 13 residues in the CDR3. In germline, CDR1 is LNHNV, CDR2 YYDKDF (reference sequence).